This TCR beta chain was captured in a study of cytomegalovirus exposure and HLA in healthy donors. Study details: Earlier findings included some 120 million unique TCR beta sequences obtained from around 180 million T cells. Clustering assigned 70% to 90% of the 350 to 450 genotyped donors to the Caucasian-associated ancestry cluster.

The PCR contained 60 Vbeta and 13 Jbeta primers. Profiled with immunoSEQ multiplex PCR; TCRdb holds only in-frame clones, not every one. Among fewer than 110,000 clones listed, around 69% were seen once. A note on this clone: What it recognizes is unknown.

Germline V gene lookup returns CDR1 SGHVS and CDR2 FNYEAQ. The V end lost 2 bases, the J end lost 5 bases, and 16 bases lay between the germline ends. The CDR3 totals 15 residues. Study results and caveats: The analysis excluded some indistinguishable V segments, including TRBV6-2 and TRBV6-3. A later analysis found TCR association rates differed by HLA locus, highest for DRB1 and lowest for HLA-C.

Sequencing input: PBMCs. This receptor was taken from a man between 18 and 35 years old in good health and CMV-seronegative. The chain recombines TRBV7-6 with TRBJ2-7; tentative D call: TRBD2 (5 bases). As DNA, the CDR3 is TGTGCCAGCAGCTTATTGGTCCGGGGAACCAACGAGCAGTACTTC. This codes for CASSLLVRGTNEQYF.